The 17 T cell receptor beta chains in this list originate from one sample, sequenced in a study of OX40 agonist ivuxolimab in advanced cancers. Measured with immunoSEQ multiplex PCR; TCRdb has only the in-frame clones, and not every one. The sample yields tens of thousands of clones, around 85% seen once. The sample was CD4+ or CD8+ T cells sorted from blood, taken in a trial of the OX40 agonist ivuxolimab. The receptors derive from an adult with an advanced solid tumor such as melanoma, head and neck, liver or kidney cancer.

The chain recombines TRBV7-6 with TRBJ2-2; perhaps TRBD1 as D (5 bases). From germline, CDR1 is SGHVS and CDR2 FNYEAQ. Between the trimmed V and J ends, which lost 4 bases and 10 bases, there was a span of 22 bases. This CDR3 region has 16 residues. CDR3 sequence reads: CASSSIRGPRVLELFF. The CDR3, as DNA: TGTGCCAGCAGCTCCATCCGCGGCCCCAGGGTTCTGGAGCTGTTTTTT.

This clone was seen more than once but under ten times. CDR3 protein: CASSMGGISGDEQYF. CDR3 nucleotides: TGTGCCAGTAGTATGGGAGGAATCTCGGGTGACGAGCAGTACTTC. V is TRBV19 and J is TRBJ2-7; D is possibly TRBD2 (6 bases). V was cut by 3 bases and J by 5 bases, with 17 bases left in between. The CDR3 has 15 residues. Germline lookup yields CDR1 LNHDA and CDR2 SQIVND (reference sequence).

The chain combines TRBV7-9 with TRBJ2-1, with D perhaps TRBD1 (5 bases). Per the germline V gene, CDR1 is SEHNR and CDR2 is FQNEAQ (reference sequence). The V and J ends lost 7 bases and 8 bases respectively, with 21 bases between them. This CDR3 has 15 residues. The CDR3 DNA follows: TGTGCCAGCACCCCGGTGACTCACCAGGGCGATGAGCAGTTCTTC. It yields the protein CASTPVTHQGDEQFF. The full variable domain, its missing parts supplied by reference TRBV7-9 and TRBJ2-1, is DTGVSQNPRHKITKRGQNVTFRCDPISEHNRLYWYRQTLGQGPEFLTYFQNEAQLEKSRLLSDRFSAERPKGSFSTLEIQRTEQGDSAMYLCASTPVTHQGDEQFFGPGTRLTVL.

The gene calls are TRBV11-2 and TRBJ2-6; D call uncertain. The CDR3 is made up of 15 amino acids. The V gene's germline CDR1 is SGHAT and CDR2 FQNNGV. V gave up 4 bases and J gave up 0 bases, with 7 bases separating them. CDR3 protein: CASSSRSSGANVLTF. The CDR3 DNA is TGTGCCAGCAGCTCCAGGAGCTCTGGGGCCAACGTCCTGACTTTC. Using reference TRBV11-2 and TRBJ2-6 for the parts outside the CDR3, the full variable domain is EAGVAQSPRYKIIEKRQSVAFWCNPISGHATLYWYQQILGQGPKLLIQFQNNGVVDDSQLPKDRFSAERLKGVDSTLKIQPAKLEDSAVYLCASSSRSSGANVLTFGAGSRLTVL.

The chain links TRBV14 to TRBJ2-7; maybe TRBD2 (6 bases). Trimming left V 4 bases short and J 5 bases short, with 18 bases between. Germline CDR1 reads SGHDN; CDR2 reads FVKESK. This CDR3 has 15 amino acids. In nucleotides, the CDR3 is TGTGCCAGCAGCCCTCAGGGACTCAGGGACGACGAGCAGTACTTC. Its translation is CASSPQGLRDDEQYF.

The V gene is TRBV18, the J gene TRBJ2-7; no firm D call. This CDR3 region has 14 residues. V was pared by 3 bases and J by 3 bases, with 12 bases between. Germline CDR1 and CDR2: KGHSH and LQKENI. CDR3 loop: CASSPAAVIYEQYF. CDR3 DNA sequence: TGTGCCAGCTCACCCGCGGCGGTGATCTACGAGCAGTACTTC.

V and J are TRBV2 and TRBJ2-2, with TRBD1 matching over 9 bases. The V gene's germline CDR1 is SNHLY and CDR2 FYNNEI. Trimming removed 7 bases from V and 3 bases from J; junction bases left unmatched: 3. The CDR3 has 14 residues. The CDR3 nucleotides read TGTGCCAGCACGGGGACAGGGTACACCGGGGAGCTGTTTTTT. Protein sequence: CASTGTGYTGELFF.

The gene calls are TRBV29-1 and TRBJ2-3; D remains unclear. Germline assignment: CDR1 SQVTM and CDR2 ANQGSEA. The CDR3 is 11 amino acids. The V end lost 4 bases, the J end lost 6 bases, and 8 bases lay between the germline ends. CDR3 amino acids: CSVVSFDTQYF. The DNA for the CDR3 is TGCAGCGTTGTCAGTTTTGATACGCAGTATTTT.

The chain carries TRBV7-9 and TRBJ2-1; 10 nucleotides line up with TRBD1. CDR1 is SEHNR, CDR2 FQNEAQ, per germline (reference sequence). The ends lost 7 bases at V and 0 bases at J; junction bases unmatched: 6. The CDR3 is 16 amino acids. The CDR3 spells CASTLGQGSSYNEQFF. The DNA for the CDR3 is TGTGCCAGCACCCTGGGACAGGGGAGCTCCTACAATGAGCAGTTCTTC.

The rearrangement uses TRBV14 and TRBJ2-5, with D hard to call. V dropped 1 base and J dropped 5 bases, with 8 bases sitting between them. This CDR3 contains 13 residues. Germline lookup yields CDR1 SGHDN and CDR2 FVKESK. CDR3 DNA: TGTGCCAGCAGCCAAGTGGGCCCCGAGACCCAGTACTTC. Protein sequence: CASSQVGPETQYF.

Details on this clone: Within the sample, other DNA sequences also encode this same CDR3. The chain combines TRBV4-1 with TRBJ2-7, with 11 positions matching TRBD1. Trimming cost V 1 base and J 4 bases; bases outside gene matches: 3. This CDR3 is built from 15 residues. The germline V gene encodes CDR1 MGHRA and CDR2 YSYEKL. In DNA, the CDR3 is TGCGCCAGCAGCCAAGGGACAGGGGGCACGTACGAGCAGTACTTC. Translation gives CASSQGTGGTYEQYF.

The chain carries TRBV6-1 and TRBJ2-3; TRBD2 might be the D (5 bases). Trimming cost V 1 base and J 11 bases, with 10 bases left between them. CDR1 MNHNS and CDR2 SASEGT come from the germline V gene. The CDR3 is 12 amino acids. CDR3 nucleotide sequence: TGTGCCAGCAGTGAAGAACGGACTGTGCAGTATTTT. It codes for CASSEERTVQYF.

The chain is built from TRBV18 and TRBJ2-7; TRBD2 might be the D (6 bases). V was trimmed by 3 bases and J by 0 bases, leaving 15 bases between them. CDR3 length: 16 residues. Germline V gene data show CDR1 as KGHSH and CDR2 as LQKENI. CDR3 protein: CASSPGTRGSSYEQYF. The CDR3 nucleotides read TGTGCCAGCTCACCGGGGACTCGGGGTTCCTCCTACGAGCAGTACTTC.

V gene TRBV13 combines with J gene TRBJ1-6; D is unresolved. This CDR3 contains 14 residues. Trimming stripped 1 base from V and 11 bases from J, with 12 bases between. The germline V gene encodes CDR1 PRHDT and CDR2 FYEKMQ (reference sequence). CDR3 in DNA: TGTGCCAGCAGCTTAGTTCGGACTGCGGCACCCCTCCACTTT. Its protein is CASSLVRTAAPLHF.

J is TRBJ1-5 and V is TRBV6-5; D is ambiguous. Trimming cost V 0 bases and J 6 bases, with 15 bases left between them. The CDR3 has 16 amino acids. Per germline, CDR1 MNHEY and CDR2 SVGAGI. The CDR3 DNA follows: TGTGCCAGCAGTTACTCGAGGACGGGCGGTATTCAGCCCCAGCATTTT. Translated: CASSYSRTGGIQPQHF.

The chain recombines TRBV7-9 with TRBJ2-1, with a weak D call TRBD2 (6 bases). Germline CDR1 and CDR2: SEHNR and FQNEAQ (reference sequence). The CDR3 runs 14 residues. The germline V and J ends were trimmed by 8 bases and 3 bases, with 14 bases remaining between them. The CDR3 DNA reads TGTGCCAGCCGTAAGGGCGGGGACTACAATGAGCAGTTCTTC. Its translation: CASRKGGDYNEQFF.

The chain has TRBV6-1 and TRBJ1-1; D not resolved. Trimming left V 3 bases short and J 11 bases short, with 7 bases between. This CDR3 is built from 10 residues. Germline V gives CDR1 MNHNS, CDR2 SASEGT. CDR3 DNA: TGTGCCAGCAGTGACTGGGAGGCTTTCTTT. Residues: CASSDWEAFF.